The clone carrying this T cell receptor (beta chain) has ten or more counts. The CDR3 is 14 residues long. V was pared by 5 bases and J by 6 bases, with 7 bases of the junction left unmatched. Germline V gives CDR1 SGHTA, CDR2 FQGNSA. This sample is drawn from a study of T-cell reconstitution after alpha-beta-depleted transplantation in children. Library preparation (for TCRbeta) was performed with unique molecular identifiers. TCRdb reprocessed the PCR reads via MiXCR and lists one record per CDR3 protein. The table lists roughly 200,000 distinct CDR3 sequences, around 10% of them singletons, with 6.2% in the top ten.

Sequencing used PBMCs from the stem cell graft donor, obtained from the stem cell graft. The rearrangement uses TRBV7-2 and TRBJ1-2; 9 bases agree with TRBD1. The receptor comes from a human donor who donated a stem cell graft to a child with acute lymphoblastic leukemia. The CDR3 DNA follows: TGTGCCAGCAGCGTGGACAGGGGAGGGGATGGCTACACCTTC. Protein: CASSVDRGGDGYTF.